This is a list of T cell receptor beta chains from one sample in a study of cytomegalovirus exposure and HLA in healthy donors. The method was immunoSEQ multiplex PCR; TCRdb's version includes in-frame clones alone and lacks a portion of them. The sample holds 85,000 to 95,000 clones, over 55% seen once. Specimen: PBMCs. The receptors here all came from a woman aged 25 to 39 in good health and CMV-seronegative. Each CDR3 is given with its conserved first and last residue. D genes are given only for firm matches. A clone size is listed for some rows: how often the clone was seen (once, few, many), or a class if it is expanded.

V gene	clone size	J gene	D gene	CDR3 DNA	CDR3 protein
TRBV7-2	-	TRBJ2-3	-	TGTGCCAGCAGCCCGGACAGTCTTGGCACAGATACGCAGTATTTT	CASSPDSLGTDTQYF
TRBV6-4	-	TRBJ2-3	TRBD2	TGTGCCAGCAGAAGGACTAGCGGGAGTTCCACAGATACGCAGTATTTT	CASRRTSGSSTDTQYF
TRBV5-1	-	TRBJ2-5	-	TGCGCCAGCAGCACAGCCTTGACAGGCAGAGAGACCCAGTACTTC	CASSTALTGRETQYF
TRBV9	-	TRBJ1-1	-	TGTGCCAGCAGCCTCAAGCGGGAGGGGAACACTGAAGCTTTCTTT	CASSLKREGNTEAFF
TRBV7-8	-	TRBJ2-3	-	TGTGCCAGCAGCTTATGGAGCTCCGGGGATACGCAGTATTTT	CASSLWSSGDTQYF
TRBV9	few	TRBJ2-2	-	TGTGCCAGCAGCGTAGATCAGGGGGAGCTGTTTTTT	CASSVDQGELFF
TRBV30	-	TRBJ1-1	TRBD1	TGTGCCTGGAGCCGGACAGGGGGCACTGAAGCTTTCTTT	CAWSRTGGTEAFF
TRBV2	few	TRBJ2-1	-	TGTGCCAGCAGTGATCAGGGTCTCAATGAGCAGTTCTTC	CASSDQGLNEQFF
TRBV27	-	TRBJ2-7	-	TGTGCCAGCAGCCCAGTTTCGCCCTACGAGCAGTACTTC	CASSPVSPYEQYF
TRBV6-5	-	TRBJ1-1	-	TGTGCCAGCAGTTCGTTCGGGGGAGGTGAAGCTTTCTTT	CASSSFGGGEAFF
TRBV5-1	-	TRBJ2-5	-	TGCGCCAGCAGCTTGCAGCTGCGGGAGACCCAGTACTTC	CASSLQLRETQYF
TRBV25-1	-	TRBJ1-1	-	TGTGCCAGCAGTGAGGGGCAGAGGAACACTGAAGCTTTCTTT	CASSEGQRNTEAFF
TRBV5-1	-	TRBJ2-3	TRBD1	TGCGCCAGCAGCTCACAGGGGATTAGCACAGATACGCAGTATTTT	CASSSQGISTDTQYF
TRBV10-3	-	TRBJ2-7	-	TGTGCCATCAGTGAAAGGGGGGGGGCCTACGAGCAGTACTTC	CAISERGGAYEQYF
TRBV28	-	TRBJ2-1	TRBD2	TGTGCCAGCAGTTCTCTAGCGGGAAACAATGAGCAGTTCTTC	CASSSLAGNNEQFF
TRBV28	-	TRBJ1-3	-	TGTGCCAGCGCTGACCCGCGGTTCTCTGGAAACACCATATATTTT	CASADPRFSGNTIYF
TRBV11-2	once	TRBJ2-7	-	TGTGCCAGCAGCTTACGAAAGCTAGCCTACGAGCAGTACTTC	CASSLRKLAYEQYF
TRBV4-1	-	TRBJ2-7	-	TGCGCCAGCAGCCAAGCAGAGGGGGGGTACTCCTACGAGCAGTACTTC	CASSQAEGGYSYEQYF
TRBV7-9	-	TRBJ2-5	TRBD2	TGTGCCAGCAGTCGTACTAGCGATAAAGAGACCCAGTACTTC	CASSRTSDKETQYF
TRBV7-3	-	TRBJ2-1	-	TGTGCCAGCAGCCCTCCGGGACTGCGCAATGAGCAGTTCTTC	CASSPPGLRNEQFF
TRBV5-4	-	TRBJ2-7	TRBD2	TGTGCCAGCAGCTCGACTAGCGGGAGGAGGCACGAGCAGTACTTC	CASSSTSGRRHEQYF
TRBV10-1	-	TRBJ2-2	TRBD2	TGCGCCAGCACCCCGACTAGCGGGGCGAACACCGGGGAGCTGTTTTTT	CASTPTSGANTGELFF
TRBV2	-	TRBJ1-2	TRBD1	TGTGCCAGCAGCCCAGACAGGGATGGCTACACCTTC	CASSPDRDGYTF
TRBV11-3	-	TRBJ2-2	-	TGTGCCTCAAGGGGTGGCGGGGAGCTGTTTTTT	CASRGGGELFF
TRBV7-9	-	TRBJ1-2	-	TGTGCCAGCAGCTCTCCTAACTATGGCTACACCTTC	CASSSPNYGYTF
TRBV4-3	-	TRBJ2-3	TRBD1	TGCGCCAGCAGCCAACAGACAGGGGGCTTGGATACGCAGTATTTT	CASSQQTGGLDTQYF
TRBV5-4	-	TRBJ2-7	TRBD2	TGTGCCAGCAGTCGGGGGGCGGGGGGCTACGAGCAGTACTTC	CASSRGAGGYEQYF
TRBV7-3	-	TRBJ2-7	TRBD1	TGTGCCAGCAGCTTCAGATCAGGGGGCGATTACGAGCAGTACTTC	CASSFRSGGDYEQYF
TRBV12-5	few	TRBJ1-2	-	TGTGCTAGTGGTTTCTCGGGCTATGGCTACACCTTC	CASGFSGYGYTF
TRBV29-1	once	TRBJ2-1	TRBD2	TGCAGCGTTCCTAGCGGGGGCTCCTACAATGAGCAGTTCTTC	CSVPSGGSYNEQFF
TRBV5-4	-	TRBJ2-5	TRBD2	TGTGCCAGCAGCCCCCGCGGGGGACTAGCCCAAGAGACCCAGTACTTC	CASSPRGGLAQETQYF
TRBV18	-	TRBJ1-1	-	TGTGCCAGCTCACCCCTAGTAAGAGACACTGAAGCTTTCTTT	CASSPLVRDTEAFF
TRBV19	-	TRBJ1-5	-	TGTGCCAGTAGTATAGGGGCCCTTTATAGCAATCAGCCCCAGCATTTT	CASSIGALYSNQPQHF
TRBV5-8	-	TRBJ1-1	TRBD1	TGTGCCAGCAGCACGACAGGGGTCGGAGCTTTCTTT	CASSTTGVGAFF
TRBV6-5	-	TRBJ1-1	-	TGTGCCAGCGAAAATCGCGGGAACACTGAAGCTTTCTTT	CASENRGNTEAFF
TRBV28	few	TRBJ1-4	-	TGTGCCAGCAGTTTTCCTCAGGGCAGGGTTGAAAAACTGTTTTTT	CASSFPQGRVEKLFF
TRBV28	few	TRBJ1-5	-	TGTGCCAGCAACGACAGGTTAAATCAGCCCCAGCATTTT	CASNDRLNQPQHF
TRBV28	-	TRBJ1-2	-	TGTGCCAGCAGCACTAACTTTGGCCATGGCTACACCTTC	CASSTNFGHGYTF
TRBV5-1	-	TRBJ1-3	TRBD1	TGCGCCAGCAGCCCGTCGTGGGGACAGGGAAACACCATATATTTT	CASSPSWGQGNTIYF
TRBV10-2	-	TRBJ2-5	-	TGCGCCAGCAGTGACCTCGAGGTGTACCAAGAGACCCAGTACTTC	CASSDLEVYQETQYF
TRBV5-1	-	TRBJ2-5	TRBD2	TGCGCCAGCAGGGCCCATCAGCGGGAGGGAGAGACCCAGTACTTC	CASRAHQREGETQYF
TRBV18	-	TRBJ1-1	-	TGTGCCAGCTCACCGCCGGGGGCGGGAGCTGAAGCTTTCTTT	CASSPPGAGAEAFF
TRBV5-1	-	TRBJ2-1	TRBD2	TGCGCCAGCAGCTTAGCTAGCGGGACAATCAATGAGCAGTTCTTC	CASSLASGTINEQFF
TRBV7-8	-	TRBJ2-1	TRBD2	TGTGCCAGCAGCTTAGTGCTAGCGGGGGGTAATGAGCAGTTCTTC	CASSLVLAGGNEQFF
TRBV18	once	TRBJ1-1	-	TGTGCCAGCTCACCACCCCCTAGGACTGAAGCTTTCTTT	CASSPPPRTEAFF